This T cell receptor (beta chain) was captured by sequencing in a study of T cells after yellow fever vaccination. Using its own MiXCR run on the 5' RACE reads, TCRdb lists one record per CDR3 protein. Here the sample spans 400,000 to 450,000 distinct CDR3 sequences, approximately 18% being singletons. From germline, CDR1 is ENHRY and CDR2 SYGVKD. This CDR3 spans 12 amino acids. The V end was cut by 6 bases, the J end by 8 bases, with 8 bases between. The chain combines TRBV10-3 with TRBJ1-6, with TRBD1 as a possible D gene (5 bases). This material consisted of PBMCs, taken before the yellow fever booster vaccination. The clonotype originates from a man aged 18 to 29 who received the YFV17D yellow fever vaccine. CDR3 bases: TGTGCCATCAGGGGGACGGATTCACCCCTCCACTTT. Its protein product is CAIRGTDSPLHF.